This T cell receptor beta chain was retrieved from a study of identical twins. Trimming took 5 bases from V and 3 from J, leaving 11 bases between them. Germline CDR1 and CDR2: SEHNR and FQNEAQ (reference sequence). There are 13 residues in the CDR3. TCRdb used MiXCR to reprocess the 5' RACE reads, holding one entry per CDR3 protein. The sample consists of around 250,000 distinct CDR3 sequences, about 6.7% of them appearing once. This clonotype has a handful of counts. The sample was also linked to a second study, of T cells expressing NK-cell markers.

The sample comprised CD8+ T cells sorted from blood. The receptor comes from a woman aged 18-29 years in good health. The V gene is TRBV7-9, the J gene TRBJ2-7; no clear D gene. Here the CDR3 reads CASSPGSYYEQYF. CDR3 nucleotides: TGTGCCAGCAGCCCGGGTTCTTACTACGAGCAGTACTTC.